A selection of T cell receptor beta chains follows, all from one sample in a study of cytomegalovirus exposure and HLA in healthy donors. Using immunoSEQ multiplex PCR, the repertoire was profiled, and TCRdb retains in-frame clones only, with some absent. The repertoire includes more than 75,000 clones, 79% of them detected once, and approximately 2.4% sits in the top ten. The sample taken for sequencing was PBMCs. Receptors were obtained from a man under 40 in good health and CMV-seronegative. Each CDR3 is given with its conserved first and last residue.

V	J	CDR3
TRBV2	TRBJ1-1	CASSGDKRKNTEAFF
TRBV29-1	TRBJ2-3	CSARDTTDTQYF
TRBV18	TRBJ2-7	CASSPGSGGYEQYF
TRBV7-3	TRBJ2-1	CASSSYLDNEQFF
TRBV27	TRBJ1-5	CASSFRGRGNQPQHF
TRBV25-1	TRBJ2-7	CASSERGRAYEQYF
TRBV6-1	TRBJ1-1	CAASKDSKTEAFF
TRBV6-5	TRBJ2-1	CASSRGQGQEQFF
TRBV28	TRBJ2-3	CASSFRGLAGKADTQYF
TRBV9	TRBJ2-6	CASSPGGSGANVLTF
TRBV7-2	TRBJ2-1	CASSSHLAAPYNEQFF
TRBV2	TRBJ1-1	CASSRTAHPKAFF
TRBV5-6	TRBJ2-1	CASSLTRGREQFF
TRBV29-1	TRBJ2-1	CSATSGSNEQFF
TRBV25-1	TRBJ1-6	CASSGMTGDTAPLHF
TRBV15	TRBJ2-4	CATSSRRDFQYF
TRBV11-2	TRBJ2-5	CASSLSTGSHETQYF
TRBV30	TRBJ2-6	CAWSTGGPGANVLTF
TRBV30	TRBJ1-2	CAWSGARNHGYTF
TRBV7-8	TRBJ1-5	CASSPGQGVFQPQHF
TRBV5-8	TRBJ1-5	CASLKVGQTGQPQHF
TRBV12-5	TRBJ1-5	CASGLGEISNQPQHF
TRBV28	TRBJ1-4	CASSFSGATNEKLFF
TRBV4-3	TRBJ2-2	CASSQDRNSFPGGELFF
TRBV7-8	TRBJ2-7	CASSLARGTFSYEQYF
TRBV5-6	TRBJ2-3	CASSFQLAGRTDTQYF
TRBV9	TRBJ2-5	CASSVENSPQETQYF
TRBV28	TRBJ1-5	CASSLVQGGQPQHF
TRBV28	TRBJ2-7	CASSSLSGSLEQYF
TRBV4-2	TRBJ2-1	CASSQDYLRRGTYNEQFF
TRBV14	TRBJ2-1	CASSQGQGLSSYNEQFF
TRBV7-6	TRBJ1-4	CASSPSGKNEKLFF
TRBV29-1	TRBJ2-3	CSVSGLAGGPTDTQYF
TRBV7-2	TRBJ1-2	CASSLEQNYGYTF
TRBV15	TRBJ2-1	CATSRLTGGAGNEQFF
TRBV4-1	TRBJ2-4	CASSPLAGVVKNIQYF
TRBV7-2	TRBJ1-1	CASSLNGNLNTEAFF
TRBV5-6	TRBJ2-5	CASNGNGGETQYF
TRBV6-6	TRBJ2-1	CASSLTGTGYRSEQFF
TRBV5-1	TRBJ1-4	CASSSGGGAEKLFF
TRBV19	TRBJ1-1	CASIKGVNTEAFF
TRBV2	TRBJ1-2	CASSESQGADGYTF
TRBV5-1	TRBJ1-2	CASSPSDRGGLNGYTF
TRBV18	TRBJ2-5	CASSLLRTGEEETQYF
TRBV7-9	TRBJ2-5	CASSLDWGRTGIEETQYF
TRBV6-5	TRBJ2-3	CASSGLAGGPDTQYF
TRBV27	TRBJ2-1	CASTGLSSYNEQFF
TRBV28	TRBJ2-7	CATLGTGNHEQYF
TRBV5-6	TRBJ1-1	CASSLVRRGVMGAFF
TRBV7-9	TRBJ2-2	CASTPPERGNTGELFF